The 24 T cell receptor beta chains in this list originate from one sample, sequenced in a study of T cell repertoires in cytomegalovirus infection (dated by TCRdb to the late 2010s). Sequencing took place on an Illumina HiSeq 1500. TCRdb ran its own pipeline on the public reads, namely fastp trimming at Q25 and MiXCR clone calling, and kept in-frame beta chains. CDR3 protein duplicates are merged, each entry listing the most common genes and DNA. For this sample there are about 310,000 distinct CDR3 sequences; roughly 17% appear just once. The leading ten clones occupy 9.5% to 15% of the sample. Source material: PBMCs. The source of these receptors is a human donor in good health (CMV status not recorded). Some clones in this sample may be carry-over from other donors' samples.

V is TRBV9 and J is TRBJ1-5; D not resolved. The CDR3 sequence is 13 residues long. The V gene lost 2 bases and the J gene lost 2 bases, with 5 bases spanning the gap. Germline CDR1 SGDLS, CDR2 YYNGEE. As DNA, the CDR3 is TGTGCCAGCAGCGTGGACGGCAATCAGCCCCAGCATTTT. Its translation: CASSVDGNQPQHF.

Many counts were recorded for this clonotype. This chain joins TRBV19 and TRBJ1-5; D may be TRBD1 (5 bases). The length of the CDR3 is 14 residues. Germline assignment: CDR1 LNHDA and CDR2 SQIVND (reference sequence). The germline V and J ends were trimmed by 7 bases and 6 bases, with 16 bases remaining between them. The CDR3: CASIGQGLVQPQHF. CDR3 nucleotides: TGTGCCAGTATTGGGCAGGGTCTCGTTCAGCCCCAGCATTTT.

This clonotype was found many times. This chain links TRBV12-3 or TRBV12-4 with TRBJ2-3; D call uncertain. V lost 5 bases, J lost 0 bases, and 9 bases lay in between. The CDR3 runs to 14 residues. CDR3 sequence: CASSPRTSTDTQYF. The CDR3 region has the DNA TGTGCCAGCAGTCCGCGGACGAGCACAGATACGCAGTATTTT.

The chain has TRBV20-1 and TRBJ2-3, with TRBD1 matching 8 bases. The CDR3 totals 17 residues. Germline V CDR1 and CDR2: DFQATT, SNEGSKA (reference sequence). V lost 3 bases and J lost 1; bases outside the gene matches: 12. This CDR3 reads CSASPPPGGRGTDTQYF. The CDR3 bases are TGCAGTGCTAGCCCTCCCCCAGGGGGCCGAGGCACAGATACGCAGTATTTT.

This CDR3 is CASNPRRGSYEQYF. CDR3 DNA: TGTGCCAGCAACCCGAGGAGGGGCTCCTACGAGCAGTACTTC. The rearrangement uses TRBV6-2 or TRBV6-3 and TRBJ2-7; TRBD2 might be the D (6 bases). The CDR3 runs 14 residues. The germline V and J ends were trimmed by 7 bases and 0 bases, with 13 bases remaining between them. Germline V gene data show CDR1 as MNHEY and CDR2 as SVGEGT.

This clonotype occurred many times. The genes are TRBV7-2 and TRBJ1-1, with a weak D call TRBD1 (6 bases). CDR1 and CDR2 (germline): SGHTA, FQGNSA. The CDR3 is made up of 15 amino acids. V lost 4 bases to trimming and J lost 0 bases, with 12 bases between them. Here the CDR3 reads CASSWAGALNTEAFF. In DNA, the CDR3 is TGTGCCAGCAGCTGGGCAGGGGCTTTGAACACTGAAGCTTTCTTT.

This clonotype was seen many times. This chain connects TRBV7-2 to TRBJ2-7; D possibly uses TRBD1 or TRBD2 (6 bases each). Germline V gives CDR1 SGHTA, CDR2 FQGNSA. V gave up 5 bases and J gave up 5 bases, with 19 bases separating them. The CDR3 length is 15 residues. This CDR3 reads CASSPGDTGRHEQYF. The CDR3 nucleotides read TGTGCCAGCAGCCCGGGGGACACCGGGAGACACGAGCAGTACTTC.

Many counts were recorded for this clonotype. This chain connects TRBV4-3 to TRBJ1-2; no firm D call. The ends were cut back, 4 bases at V and 3 bases at J, with 18 bases in the middle. The length of the CDR3 is 16 residues. The germline gives CDR1 LGHNA, CDR2 YSLEER. In DNA, the CDR3 is TGCGCCAGCAGCCCGAGGATTGAATATTTTGACTATGGCTACACCTTC. Translating it yields CASSPRIEYFDYGYTF.

This clonotype was detected ten times or more. The rearrangement links TRBV12-3 or TRBV12-4 to TRBJ1-1; 7 bases map to TRBD1. The CDR3 has 15 amino acids. Germline trimming cut 6 bases from V and 6 bases from J; bases unmatched to any gene: 13. The CDR3 bases are TGTGCCAGCAGGGGGGTAGGGAGGGGGCAGGCTGAAGCTTTCTTT. It codes for CASRGVGRGQAEAFF.

The V gene is TRBV10-3, the J gene TRBJ1-1; D gene uncertain. Trimming left V 8 bases short and J 5 bases short, with 12 bases between. This CDR3 has 12 amino acids. Germline V gene data show CDR1 as ENHRY and CDR2 as SYGVKD. CDR3 sequence reads: CAIAQGKTEAFF. The CDR3 DNA reads as TGTGCCATCGCACAAGGGAAGACTGAAGCTTTCTTT.

V gene TRBV6-6 combines with J gene TRBJ2-1; D is unresolved. The V end was cut by 7 bases, the J end by 4 bases, with 11 bases between. The germline gives CDR1 MNHNY, CDR2 SVGAGI (reference sequence). This CDR3 spans 13 amino acids. In DNA, the CDR3 is TGTGCCAGCAATACAGAATTTTACAATGAGCAGTTCTTC. Amino acids: CASNTEFYNEQFF.

This clonotype was seen ten or more times. The chain couples TRBV5-4 to TRBJ2-7, with D tentatively TRBD1 (6 bases). The V end was cut by 4 bases, the J end by 0 bases, with 11 bases between. This CDR3 comprises 14 residues. Germline lookup yields CDR1 SGHNT and CDR2 YYREEE (reference sequence). The CDR3 coding sequence is TGTGCCAGCAGCCGTCGGGACACCTCCTACGAGCAGTACTTC. It codes for CASSRRDTSYEQYF.

The sample holds a few counts of this clonotype. V is TRBV2 and J is TRBJ2-1; TRBD2 agrees at 15 bases. This CDR3 has 17 residues. V lost 6 bases to trimming and J lost 1 base; unmatched junction nucleotides: 4. Germline CDR1 SNHLY, CDR2 FYNNEI. CDR3 coding DNA: TGTGCCAGCAGCCCGGGACTAGCGGGAGGTTCCTACAATGAGCAGTTCTTC. It translates to CASSPGLAGGSYNEQFF.

This clonotype was recorded a few times. The rearrangement uses TRBV25-1 and TRBJ1-4; no firm D call. Germline loops: CDR1 MGHDK, CDR2 SYGVNS. Trimming left V 2 bases short and J 13 bases short, with 8 bases between. This CDR3 has 11 residues. The CDR3 is CASSEAGALFF. For the CDR3, the DNA is TGTGCCAGCAGTGAAGCGGGTGCACTGTTTTTT.

This clonotype was detected a few times. This chain links TRBV12-3 or TRBV12-4 with TRBJ2-7, with 7 nucleotides matching TRBD2. The CDR3 sequence is 16 residues long. V gave up 2 bases and J gave up 0 bases; unmatched junction bases: 7. CDR3 nucleotides: TGTGCCAGCAGTTTAAATTTTGGGGGGGGCTCCTACGAGCAGTACTTC. Protein: CASSLNFGGGSYEQYF.

The chain links TRBV18 to TRBJ2-3; D call uncertain. Germline loops: CDR1 KGHSH, CDR2 LQKENI. CDR3 length: 11 residues. Trimming cost V 3 bases and J 4 bases, with 2 bases left between them. The CDR3 spells CASSPSDTQYF. CDR3 bases: TGTGCCAGCTCACCCTCAGATACGCAGTATTTT.

This clonotype turned up a few times. This chain links TRBV5-1 with TRBJ2-3; D is uncertain. Trimming removed 1 base at V and 4 bases at J, with 10 bases between. CDR3 length: 14 amino acids. In germline, CDR1 is SGHRS, CDR2 YFSETQ. The CDR3 loop is CASSLTRPPDTQYF. The CDR3 DNA reads as TGCGCCAGCAGCTTGACACGGCCCCCAGATACGCAGTATTTT.

The V gene is TRBV20-1, the J gene TRBJ2-1; 8 bases map to TRBD2. This CDR3 spans 12 amino acids. Germline V gene sequence: CDR1 DFQATT, CDR2 SNEGSKA (reference sequence). The trim removed 3 bases at V and 10 bases at J, leaving 5 bases unmatched. The CDR3 DNA reads as TGCAGTGCTAGGAGCGGGGGCGGGGAGCAGTTCTTC. This gives the protein CSARSGGGEQFF.

This clonotype has ten or more counts. The CDR3 region is CASSPRTGGGTEAFF. The CDR3 DNA reads TGTGCCAGCAGCCCCCGGACAGGGGGTGGCACTGAAGCTTTCTTT. V is TRBV7-2 and J is TRBJ1-1; TRBD1 aligns across 10 bases. V was clipped by 5 bases and J by 4 bases; unmatched bases: 7. The germline CDR1 and CDR2 sequences are SGHTA and FQGNSA. This CDR3 contains 15 residues.

A few counts support this clonotype. In DNA form, the CDR3 reads TGTGCCATCAGTTTCTCAACAGGGATGGAAGGCTACACCTTC. Its translation is CAISFSTGMEGYTF. The chain recombines TRBV10-3 with TRBJ1-2; D perhaps matches TRBD1 (6 bases). Germline CDR1 ENHRY, CDR2 SYGVKD. The CDR3 is made up of 14 amino acids. V lost 5 bases, J lost 8 bases, and 18 bases lay in between.

This clonotype was seen a handful of times. The rearrangement links TRBV12-3 or TRBV12-4 to TRBJ2-1; 7 bases agree with TRBD2. This CDR3 has 15 residues. The junction had 7 bases not matched to a gene; V was cut back by 8 bases and J by 0 bases. CDR3 loop: CASRRAGSSYNEQFF. Here the CDR3 DNA reads TGTGCCAGCCGTAGAGCGGGGAGCTCCTACAATGAGCAGTTCTTC.

This clonotype has at least ten counts. The chain carries TRBV7-9 and TRBJ2-1; D gene uncertain. The length of the CDR3 is 14 residues. Trimming took 8 bases from V and 10 from J, leaving 21 bases between them. Germline V gives CDR1 SEHNR, CDR2 FQNEAQ (reference sequence). The CDR3 DNA reads as TGTGCCAGCTCTCTAAGAACAAACGATCGCGAGCAGTTCTTC. It is translated as CASSLRTNDREQFF.

The genes are TRBV9 and TRBJ2-7, with D uncertain. The CDR3 spans 20 residues. Trimming cost V 3 bases and J 2 bases, with 30 bases left between them. The V gene's germline CDR1 is SGDLS and CDR2 YYNGEE. The CDR3 bases are TGTGCCAGCAGCGCCGGAGTCCTAGGTCGTGGGCCCGATAGAACCTACGAGCAGTACTTC. This gives the protein CASSAGVLGRGPDRTYEQYF.

This clonotype occurred many times. The V call is TRBV7-2, the J call TRBJ1-1; D ambiguous. Per the germline V gene, CDR1 is SGHTA and CDR2 is FQGNSA. Trimming removed 5 bases from V and 11 bases from J, with 15 bases in between. The CDR3 is made up of 12 amino acids. For the CDR3, the DNA is TGTGCCAGCAGCAGGTCCCGGCAGATTGCTTTCTTT. Its translation: CASSRSRQIAFF.